This TCR beta chain was recovered during a study of blood T cell repertoires in COVID-19. Overall study: Acute and convalescent COVID-19 samples came from the United States, Italy and Spain.

Produced via immunoSEQ multiplex PCR; TCRdb's table is partial and in-frame only. Of over 100,000 clones in the sample, around nine tenths were seen once. CDR1 is LNHDA, CDR2 SQIVND, per germline (reference sequence). J gave up 10 bases and V 5 bases, and 6 bases lay outside the gene matches. CDR3 length equals 13 residues. The source material was peripheral blood. The clonotype was recovered from a man in his fifties with active COVID-19. The V call is TRBV19, the J call TRBJ2-1, with 9 bases fitting TRBD2. CDR3 protein: CASSLRGGHEQFF. The CDR3 DNA reads TGTGCCAGTAGTTTGCGGGGGGGCCACGAGCAGTTCTTC.